This TCR beta chain was captured in a study of T-cell memory formation after mild COVID-19. MiXCR was run by TCRdb on the 5' RACE reads, yielding one entry per CDR3 protein. This sample carries some 350,000 distinct CDR3 sequences, under 15% of them seen once, and the ten largest clones take 20% to 25%. Sequences were obtained from PBMCs or a T cell subset sorted from them (not recorded which). This TCR came from a young man who had mild COVID-19 (a few samples of this study predate the infection). Cell type and time point are not known.

The chain's CDR3 is CASSSLVLVGPNTGELFF. The CDR3 DNA sequence: TGTGCCAGCAGCTCCCTGGTTCTAGTTGGACCGAACACCGGGGAGCTGTTTTTT. The V gene is TRBV7-9, the J gene TRBJ2-2; D ambiguous. CDR1 is SEHNR, CDR2 FQNEAQ, per germline (reference sequence). Trimming removed 4 bases at V and 0 bases at J, with 18 bases between. This CDR3 has 18 amino acids.